The sequence of this TCR beta chain was determined in a study of CD8+CD57+ T cells in acquired aplastic anemia. Study at large: Each DNA sample taken from sorted CD4+ and CD8+ cells came to about 3.2 ug on average. Approximately 11 million reads were obtained on average for healthy donor CD4+ cells. General study points: Fewer than 30 CD8+ CDR3 sequences were shared between patients and controls.

Germline CDR1 is SNHLY and CDR2 is FYNNEI. The CDR3 is 15 residues long. Turning to this clonotype: Its antigen remains unknown. Sequence at one end of the junction differs from germline and may be a read error.

The template for TCR beta VDJ and CDR3 sequence profiling was genomic DNA. TCRdb reprocessed the reads with MiXCR, giving one entry per CDR3 protein. This sample yields roughly 420,000 distinct CDR3 sequences, of which 55% to 75% are seen a single time; 3.5% to 4.5% belongs to the top ten. This sequence originates from a human donor in good health, serving as a control. Sequenced input: sorted CD4+, CD8+, or CD8+CD57+ T cells (not recorded which) from PBMCs. The V gene is TRBV2, the J gene TRBJ2-2; the match to TRBD2 covers 7 bases. CDR3 amino acids: CARRGVGGGTGELFF. The CDR3 DNA sequence: TGCGCCAGACGGGGGGTCGGGGGAGGCACCGGGGAGCTGTTTTTT.